Below are 21 T cell receptor beta chains sequenced from a single sample in a study of blood T cell repertoires in COVID-19 (dated by TCRdb to 2019 to 2021). Libraries were made using the immunoSEQ multiplex PCR assay. TCRdb's version of the immuneACCESS table is confined to in-frame rearrangements and falls short of the full clone set. An unresolved V gene accounts for under half of the shortfall where checked; the remainder is of unknown origin. A total of 75,000 to 100,000 clones appear in this sample, 75% to 90% of them only once. The leading ten clones occupy over 9.5% of the sample. Sequencing used peripheral blood. These receptors all come from a human donor in a cohort sampled during active COVID-19.

The chain recombines TRBV28 with TRBJ1-1; D gene ambiguous. V shed 4 bases and J shed 11 bases, with 11 bases lying between them. This CDR3 is built from 11 residues. Per the germline V gene, CDR1 is MDHEN and CDR2 is SYDVKM. CDR3 residues: CASSSEGRAFF. As DNA, the CDR3 is TGTGCCAGCAGTTCGGAGGGTCGGGCTTTCTTT.

V is TRBV2 and J is TRBJ2-3; possibly TRBD2 for D (5 bases). CDR3 length equals 13 residues. V was trimmed by 11 bases and J by 1 base, leaving 13 bases between them. From germline, CDR1 is SNHLY and CDR2 FYNNEI. For the CDR3, the DNA is TGTGCCCGCCGGTTTAGCGGCACAGATACGCAGTATTTT. This gives the protein CARRFSGTDTQYF. Full variable domain (missing parts from reference TRBV2 and TRBJ2-3): EPEVTQTPSHQVTQMGQEVILRCVPISNHLYFYWYRQILGQKVEFLVSFYNNEISEKSEIFDDQFSVERPDGSNFTLKIRSTKLEDSAMYFCARRFSGTDTQYFGPGTRLTVL.

This rearrangement joins TRBV24-1 to TRBJ2-7; perhaps TRBD1 as D (6 bases). The CDR3 is 15 residues long. CDR1 is KGHDR, CDR2 SFDVKD, per germline. The V end was cut by 1 base, the J end by 4 bases, with 13 bases between. CDR3 residues: CATSDFEQGRYEQYF. As DNA, the CDR3 is TGTGCCACCAGTGATTTTGAACAGGGAAGGTACGAGCAGTACTTC.

V usage is TRBV9 and J usage is TRBJ2-1; 9 bases map to TRBD2. The germline CDR1 and CDR2 sequences are SGDLS and YYNGEE. Germline trimming cut 0 bases from V and 7 bases from J; bases unmatched to any gene: 8. CDR3 length: 16 residues. The CDR3 is CASSVAGGGAWNEQFF. CDR3 bases: TGTGCCAGCAGCGTAGCAGGCGGGGGGGCCTGGAATGAGCAGTTCTTC.

As concerns this clone: At one boundary the junction diverges from the germline segment, which might be a read error. The rearrangement links TRBV7-3 to TRBJ1-3; D perhaps matches TRBD1 (5 bases). Germline V gives CDR1 SGHTA, CDR2 FQGTGA. The CDR3 sequence is 12 residues long. The CDR3 is CASSLWSSARDF. CDR3 coding DNA: TGTGCCAGCAGCTTATGGTCGTCGGCCAGGGATTTT.

This sequence joins TRBV7-2 and TRBJ2-3; D may be TRBD2 (5 bases). CDR3 length: 15 residues. CDR1 and CDR2 from the germline V gene are SGHTA and FQGNSA. The V end lost 5 bases, the J end lost 3 bases, and 15 bases lay between the germline ends. The CDR3, as DNA: TGTGCCAGCAGCCCGCCAAGGTCGGGGACAGATACGCAGTATTTT. It encodes CASSPPRSGTDTQYF.

CDR3 nucleotides: TGTGCCAGCTCGGGTGTCGCACTAAGCACAGATACGCAGTATTTT. Translating it yields CASSGVALSTDTQYF. The J gene is TRBJ2-3, the V gene TRBV2; D uncertain. Germline CDR1 is SNHLY and CDR2 is FYNNEI. V was clipped by 8 bases and J by 0 bases, with 15 bases between them. This CDR3 region has 15 residues. Together with reference TRBV2 and TRBJ2-3, the CDR3 gives the full variable domain: EPEVTQTPSHQVTQMGQEVILRCVPISNHLYFYWYRQILGQKVEFLVSFYNNEISEKSEIFDDQFSVERPDGSNFTLKIRSTKLEDSAMYFCASSGVALSTDTQYFGPGTRLTVL.

This clone was recorded a few times. The rearrangement links TRBV6-5 to TRBJ2-7; TRBD1 matches at 9 bases. Germline lookup yields CDR1 MNHEY and CDR2 SVGAGI. The V segment lost 4 bases and the J segment 3 bases; nucleotides outside the gene matches: 7. This CDR3 contains 15 residues. Here the CDR3 reads CASSSLTGGGYEQYF. Here the CDR3 DNA reads TGTGCCAGCAGTTCCCTGACAGGGGGAGGCTACGAGCAGTACTTC.

In its sample, this clone was seen once. The V and J genes are TRBV7-2 and TRBJ2-7; a weak D match, TRBD1 (6 bases). Trimming cost V 5 bases and J 3 bases, with 14 bases left between them. The CDR3 loop spans 14 amino acids. Germline CDR1 SGHTA, CDR2 FQGNSA. Written as DNA, the CDR3 is TGTGCCAGCAGCGTACAGGGAAAGGGCTACGAGCAGTACTTC. Its translation: CASSVQGKGYEQYF.

V and J are TRBV6-5 and TRBJ2-5, with D possibly being TRBD2 (5 bases). CDR1 and CDR2 (germline): MNHEY, SVGAGI. Trimming stripped 2 bases from V and 5 bases from J, with 9 bases between. The CDR3 is 13 amino acids. CDR3 DNA sequence: TGTGCCAGCAGTTACCCGGGGATGGAGACCCAGTACTTC. Encoded protein: CASSYPGMETQYF.

The rearrangement links TRBV6-6 to TRBJ1-1; D gene uncertain. The CDR3 is made up of 15 amino acids. Germline V gives CDR1 MNHNY, CDR2 SVGAGI (reference sequence). The V gene lost 4 bases and the J gene lost 8 bases, with 20 bases spanning the gap. CDR3: CASSLPTGMLPEAFF. CDR3 DNA: TGTGCCAGCAGTTTGCCAACCGGGATGCTTCCAGAAGCTTTCTTT.

V usage is TRBV7-3 and J usage is TRBJ2-2, with D possibly TRBD2 on 5 matching bases. Germline V lookup: CDR1 SGHTA, CDR2 FQGTGA. This CDR3 comprises 17 residues. The V end was cut by 4 bases, the J end by 3 bases, with 18 bases between. CDR3 sequence: CASSSSSGRADTGELFF. The CDR3 nucleotides are TGTGCCAGCAGCTCTAGCTCCGGGCGGGCTGACACCGGGGAGCTGTTTTTT.

The chain joins TRBV10-3 to TRBJ1-1; 7 bases are a match to TRBD1. CDR1 is ENHRY and CDR2 is SYGVKD in the germline V gene. After removal of 6 bases from V and 4 bases from J, the junction contained 8 bases not matched to a gene. The CDR3 sequence is 14 residues long. The CDR3 reads CAIRQTTGVTEAFF. The CDR3 DNA is TGTGCCATCAGGCAAACTACAGGGGTCACTGAAGCTTTCTTT.

This rearrangement joins TRBV7-2 to TRBJ1-5; D remains unclear. Trimming removed 5 bases from V and 6 bases from J, with 20 bases in between. CDR1 and CDR2 (germline): SGHTA, FQGNSA. This CDR3 has 16 amino acids. The CDR3 here is CASSLSGRAVFQPQHF. CDR3 DNA sequence: TGTGCCAGCAGCCTATCCGGGAGGGCCGTATTTCAGCCCCAGCATTTT.

This chain links TRBV6-5 with TRBJ2-1, with TRBD2 matching over 7 bases. Trimming took 7 bases from V and 6 from J; bases not matched to a gene: 6. CDR1 MNHEY and CDR2 SVGAGI come from the germline V gene. CDR3 size: 13 residues. CDR3 sequence: CASTYGGSNEQFF. The CDR3 DNA follows: TGTGCCAGCACCTACGGGGGGAGCAATGAGCAGTTCTTC.

The chain has TRBV5-6 and TRBJ2-3; 7 bases match TRBD2. Losses at the gene ends were 3 bases for V and 1 base for J; bases not matched to a gene: 2. The CDR3 runs to 14 residues. From germline, CDR1 is SGHDT and CDR2 YYEEEE. The CDR3, as DNA: TGTGCCAGCAGCTCCGCGGGGGGCACAGATACGCAGTATTTT. This codes for CASSSAGGTDTQYF.

The DNA for the CDR3 is TGTGCCAGCAGGCGACAGGGGGCGTTTGGAAACACCATATATTTT. Amino acid sequence: CASRRQGAFGNTIYF. The chain combines TRBV6-5 with TRBJ1-3; 10 bases line up with TRBD1. This CDR3 region has 15 residues. Germline V gene sequence: CDR1 MNHEY, CDR2 SVGAGI. J was trimmed by 3 bases and V by 6 bases; bases with no gene match: 5.

J is TRBJ2-2 and V is TRBV3-1 (or the pseudogene TRBV3-2); 7 bases are a match to TRBD2. CDR1 and CDR2 (germline): LGHDT, YNNKEL (reference sequence). The CDR3 extends over 15 amino acids. J gave up 5 bases and V 4 bases, and 7 bases lay outside the gene matches. CDR3 region: CASSPRLRGTGELFF. The CDR3 nucleotides read TGTGCCAGCAGCCCCAGGCTGCGGGGGACCGGGGAGCTGTTTTTT.

This clone was recorded only once. This chain joins TRBV2 and TRBJ1-4, with 9 bases lining up with TRBD1. The CDR3 totals 15 residues. Unmatched junction bases numbered 5, after V lost 2 bases and J lost 7 bases. Germline lookup yields CDR1 SNHLY and CDR2 FYNNEI. The DNA of the CDR3 is TGTGCCAGCAGTGAATTCCGACAGGGGGTTGAAAAACTGTTTTTT. This codes for CASSEFRQGVEKLFF.

The rearrangement uses TRBV15 and TRBJ1-4; TRBD1 might be the D (6 bases). The CDR3 covers 16 residues. CDR1 is LNHNV, CDR2 YYDKDF, per germline (reference sequence). V was clipped by 4 bases and J by 5 bases, with 17 bases between them. DNA of the CDR3: TGTGCCACCAGCAACGGGGGGCGACAGAGGAATGAAAAACTGTTTTTT. Translating it yields CATSNGGRQRNEKLFF. The variable domain in full, with the rest retrieved from reference TRBV15 and TRBJ1-4, is DAMVIQNPRYQVTQFGKPVTLSCSQTLNHNVMYWYQQKSSQAPKLLFHYYDKDFNNEADTPDNFQSRRPNTSFCFLDIRSPGLGDTAMYLCATSNGGRQRNEKLFFGSGTQLSVL.

A single count supports this clone. In the same sample, other DNA sequences code for this CDR3. V gene TRBV5-1 combines with J gene TRBJ2-1; D is undetermined. Per the germline V gene, CDR1 is SGHRS and CDR2 is YFSETQ. The V and J ends lost 0 bases and 0 bases respectively, with 7 bases between them. The CDR3 loop spans 15 amino acids. The CDR3 coding sequence is TGCGCCAGCAGCTTGGCGAGTAGCTCCTACAATGAGCAGTTCTTC. It encodes CASSLASSSYNEQFF.